This TCR beta chain was identified during a study of T cell repertoires in cytomegalovirus infection. TCRdb used MiXCR to reprocess the reads, holding one entry per CDR3 protein. The sample holds more than 350,000 distinct CDR3 sequences, around 32% seen once. Findings and caveats of the study: Frequencies of public TCR beta families were cumulated, and this identified carriers of CMV plus the relevant HLA.

This clonotype was seen only a few times. Its cognate antigen is unknown. This CDR3 contains 15 residues. CDR1 and CDR2 from the germline V gene are LGHNA and YSLEER. Trimming at V came to 4 bases and at J to 7 bases, leaving 11 bases not matched to a gene. This rearrangement joins TRBV4-3 to TRBJ1-2; 8 nucleotides match TRBD1. The clonotype originates from a human donor in good health (CMV status not recorded). Some clones in this sample may be carry-over from other donors' samples. Sequenced material: PBMCs. The CDR3, as DNA: TGCGCCAGCAGCCGTTCGACAGGGGATATAGTTGGCTACACCTTC. This encodes CASSRSTGDIVGYTF.